These 20 T cell receptor beta chains originate from one sample sequenced in a study of shared clonotypes between healthy human individuals (dated by TCRdb to 2018 to 2021). The library was built by means of the immunoSEQ multiplex PCR assay. As stored in TCRdb, this immuneACCESS dataset retains in-frame rearrangements with V and J assigned. A fraction of the clones does not appear; measured against another copy, unresolved V genes explain less than half of the discrepancy, and the remainder lacks a known reason. This sample lists around 1.5 million clones; approximately 98% were detected once. The top ten constitute around 0.45% of the sample. What was sequenced was naive CD4+ T cells sorted from blood. According to the study, the label for this sample's cell subset or site signals: CD45RA+ positively selected. The receptors come from a man under 40 in good health.

The chain combines TRBV28 with TRBJ2-5; 7 nucleotides match TRBD1. The CDR3 runs 14 residues. Germline CDR1 MDHEN, CDR2 SYDVKM. Trimming cost V 8 bases and J 3 bases; bases outside gene matches: 9. The chain's CDR3 is CASCEGTAKETQYF. The DNA for the CDR3 is TGTGCCAGCTGTGAGGGGACAGCAAAAGAGACCCAGTACTTC.

The genes are TRBV7-6 and TRBJ2-7, with 8 bases lining up with TRBD2. The ends lost 3 bases at V and 3 bases at J; junction bases unmatched: 4. This CDR3 is built from 14 residues. CDR1 and CDR2 from the germline V gene are SGHVS and FNYEAQ. The CDR3 is CASSFSLAGYEQYF. The CDR3 region has the DNA TGTGCCAGCAGCTTTTCTCTAGCGGGCTACGAGCAGTACTTC. The variable domain in full, completed from reference TRBV7-6 and TRBJ2-7, reads GAGVSQSPRYKVTKRGQDVALRCDPISGHVSLYWYRQALGQGPEFLTYFNYEAQQDKSGLPNDRFSAERPEGSISTLTIQRTEQRDSAMYRCASSFSLAGYEQYFGPGTRLTVT.

The chain uses TRBV5-1 and TRBJ2-7; no clear D gene. Germline V lookup: CDR1 SGHRS, CDR2 YFSETQ. The CDR3 length is 16 residues. The V end lost 0 bases, the J end lost 3 bases, and 16 bases lay between the germline ends. In nucleotides, the CDR3 is TGCGCCAGCAGCTTGGATCCGCCATTGGACGTCTACGAGCAGTACTTC. Its protein product is CASSLDPPLDVYEQYF.

This clone was counted once. The rearrangement links TRBV7-9 to TRBJ2-3; 7 nucleotides match TRBD2. The CDR3 totals 15 residues. After removal of 6 bases from V and 2 bases from J, the junction contained 8 bases not matched to a gene. Germline CDR1 is SEHNR and CDR2 is FQNEAQ (reference sequence). CDR3 sequence: CASSKTLAITDTQYF. The CDR3 nucleotides are TGTGCCAGCAGTAAGACACTAGCGATCACAGATACGCAGTATTTT.

This chain connects TRBV5-5 to TRBJ1-1; 7 positions match TRBD1. Germline CDR1 is SGHKS and CDR2 is YYEKEE (reference sequence). The CDR3 runs 14 residues. J gave up 8 bases and V 3 bases, and 10 bases lay outside the gene matches. In nucleotides, the CDR3 is TGTGCCAGCAGCTCATCAAGGGGGCTTTCAGAAGCTTTCTTT. It codes for CASSSSRGLSEAFF. The full variable domain, completed using reference TRBV5-5 and TRBJ1-1, is DAGVTQSPTHLIKTRGQQVTLRCSPISGHKSVSWYQQVLGQGPQFIFQYYEKEERGRGNFPDRFSARQFPNYSSELNVNALLLGDSALYLCASSSSRGLSEAFFGQGTRLTVV.

The J gene is TRBJ2-1, the V gene TRBV7-3, with a weak D call TRBD2 (5 bases). CDR3 length: 17 residues. Per the germline V gene, CDR1 is SGHTA and CDR2 is FQGTGA. The V gene lost 1 base and the J gene lost 0 bases, with 13 bases spanning the gap. The CDR3 protein is CASSLRPKGSSYNEQFF. In DNA form, the CDR3 reads TGTGCCAGCAGCTTAAGGCCAAAAGGGAGCTCCTACAATGAGCAGTTCTTC.

The chain is built from TRBV7-8 and TRBJ1-5; D is unclear. Germline V gives CDR1 SGHVS, CDR2 FQNEAQ. V lost 5 bases to trimming and J lost 2 bases, with 10 bases between them. The CDR3 runs to 14 residues. CDR3 coding DNA: TGTGCCAGCAGCCGAGACACAGGCAATCAGCCCCAGCATTTT. Protein sequence: CASSRDTGNQPQHF. Using reference TRBV7-8 and TRBJ1-5 for the parts outside the CDR3, the full variable domain is GAGVSQSPRYKVAKRGQDVALRCDPISGHVSLFWYQQALGQGPEFLTYFQNEAQLDKSGLPSDRFFAERPEGSVSTLKIQRTQQEDSAVYLCASSRDTGNQPQHFGDGTRLSIL.

The chain carries TRBV5-1 and TRBJ2-1, with 8 bases matching TRBD2. The V gene end was trimmed by 0 bases and the J gene end by 10 bases; junction bases not matched to a gene: 6. Germline V gives CDR1 SGHRS, CDR2 YFSETQ. This CDR3 is 14 amino acids long. The CDR3 here is CASSLVLGLEEQFF. The CDR3 nucleotides are TGCGCCAGCAGCTTGGTTCTGGGACTAGAAGAGCAGTTCTTC. Full variable domain (remainder filled in from reference TRBV5-1 and TRBJ2-1): KAGVTQTPRYLIKTRGQQVTLSCSPISGHRSVSWYQQTPGQGLQFLFEYFSETQRNKGNFPGRFSGRQFSNSRSEMNVSTLELGDSALYLCASSLVLGLEEQFFGPGTRLTVL.

The chain employs TRBV7-2 and TRBJ1-1; 7 bases fit TRBD1. Looked up from germline, CDR1 is SGHTA and CDR2 is FQGNSA. The V gene end was trimmed by 5 bases and the J gene end by 2 bases; junction bases not matched to a gene: 11. The CDR3 runs to 16 residues. The CDR3 DNA follows: TGTGCCAGCAGCCCGGGACAGTATGATCCTAACACTGAAGCTTTCTTT. Translation: CASSPGQYDPNTEAFF.

This clone appeared once. The sample contains more than one DNA sequence encoding this CDR3. This chain links TRBV6-5 with TRBJ2-7, with 7 bases that match TRBD2. This CDR3 has 15 amino acids. V lost 0 bases, J lost 1 base, and 3 bases stayed unmatched. CDR1 and CDR2 (germline): MNHEY, SVGAGI. This chain's CDR3 is CASSYSPGGSYEQYF. The CDR3 DNA reads TGTGCCAGCAGTTACTCTCCGGGAGGTTCCTACGAGCAGTACTTC.

The V and J genes are TRBV7-3 and TRBJ2-5, with no clear D. Germline V lookup: CDR1 SGHTA, CDR2 FQGTGA. The CDR3 spans 17 residues. V lost 1 base, J lost 0 bases, and 15 bases lay in between. CDR3 sequence: CASSLRAASRYQETQYF. CDR3 in DNA: TGTGCCAGCAGCTTAAGGGCGGCCAGTCGGTACCAAGAGACCCAGTACTTC.

The chain employs TRBV5-1 and TRBJ2-3; possible D gene TRBD1, 5 bases. The length of the CDR3 is 13 residues. Germline V gene sequence: CDR1 SGHRS, CDR2 YFSETQ. Trimming removed 5 bases from V and 4 bases from J, with 11 bases in between. DNA for the CDR3: TGCGCCAGCAGGCAGGGTCCAGCAGATACGCAGTATTTT. It encodes CASRQGPADTQYF.

The chain has TRBV10-2 and TRBJ2-5; D gene uncertain. V gave up 6 bases and J gave up 1 base, with 12 bases separating them. Germline loops: CDR1 WSHSY, CDR2 SAAADI. CDR3 size: 14 residues. The DNA of the CDR3 is TGCGCCAGCAGGCCCGTAGGGCCCCAAGAGACCCAGTACTTC. This gives the protein CASRPVGPQETQYF.

The V gene is TRBV7-2, the J gene TRBJ2-7; 8 nucleotides match TRBD2. The CDR3 length is 15 residues. J was trimmed by 1 base and V by 5 bases; bases with no gene match: 7. CDR1 and CDR2 from the germline V gene are SGHTA and FQGNSA. The CDR3 nucleotides are TGTGCCAGCAGCCCCTCGGGAGGGATGTCCTACGAGCAGTACTTC. Its protein product is CASSPSGGMSYEQYF.

Turning to this clone: Other DNA sequences within the sample encode an identical CDR3. The chain carries TRBV10-2 and TRBJ2-7, with D uncertain. This CDR3 contains 12 residues. Per the germline V gene, CDR1 is WSHSY and CDR2 is SAAADI. V dropped 0 bases and J dropped 4 bases, with 4 bases sitting between them. In DNA form, the CDR3 reads TGCGCCAGCAGTGAGTCTGGGTACGAGCAGTACTTC. Protein sequence: CASSESGYEQYF.

The chain links TRBV7-3 to TRBJ2-5; TRBD2 might be the D (6 bases). The CDR3 runs 17 residues. The V and J ends lost 5 bases and 4 bases respectively, with 23 bases between them. The germline CDR1 and CDR2 sequences are SGHTA and FQGTGA. CDR3: CASSLIAATSPGETQYF. The CDR3 DNA is TGTGCCAGCAGCCTAATAGCGGCAACTTCACCCGGAGAGACCCAGTACTTC. The full variable domain, with the rest looked up from reference TRBV7-3 and TRBJ2-5, is GAGVSQTPSNKVTEKGKYVELRCDPISGHTALYWYRQSLGQGPEFLIYFQGTGAADDSGLPNDRFFAVRPEGSVSTLKIQRTERGDSAVYLCASSLIAATSPGETQYFGPGTRLLVL.

As concerns this clone: This sample includes further DNA sequences coding for the same CDR3. V and J are TRBV29-1 and TRBJ1-3; unclear D gene. Trimming pared 4 bases from V and 0 bases from J, leaving 4 bases between. The germline V gene has CDR1 SQVTM and CDR2 ANQGSEA. CDR3 length: 12 amino acids. The CDR3 DNA follows: TGCAGCGTTGGACTCTCTGGAAACACCATATATTTT. Amino acid sequence: CSVGLSGNTIYF.

CDR3 coding DNA: TGTGCCAGCAGGAAGGTAGCGGTTCTGAGAGCCAATGAGCAGTTCTTC. This sequence encodes CASRKVAVLRANEQFF. J is TRBJ2-1 and V is TRBV2; TRBD2 is a possible D gene (6 bases). From germline, CDR1 is SNHLY and CDR2 FYNNEI. The CDR3 loop spans 16 amino acids. Trimming pared 6 bases from V and 6 bases from J, leaving 21 bases between.

The chain joins TRBV7-2 to TRBJ2-7; D uncertain. Germline V gene data show CDR1 as SGHTA and CDR2 as FQGNSA. The CDR3 is made up of 14 amino acids. V gave up 0 bases and J gave up 3 bases, with 9 bases separating them. DNA of the CDR3: TGTGCCAGCAGCTTAGCCTCTCCCGGCTACGAGCAGTACTTC. Its protein product is CASSLASPGYEQYF.

This sequence joins TRBV25-1 and TRBJ2-5; tentatively, D is TRBD1 (6 bases). Germline V gene sequence: CDR1 MGHDK, CDR2 SYGVNS. With 2 bases removed from V and 5 bases from J, the gap between germline ends came to 15 bases. The CDR3 length is 15 residues. The CDR3 loop reads CASSEVGQGLETQYF. The DNA of the CDR3 is TGTGCCAGCAGTGAAGTAGGGCAGGGGCTGGAGACCCAGTACTTC.